The clone carrying this TCR beta chain was recorded at least ten times. The sample comes from a study of T-cell reconstitution after alpha-beta-depleted transplantation in children. V dropped 2 bases and J dropped 5; count of bases not matched to a gene: 6. Per the germline V gene, CDR1 is MNHEY and CDR2 is SVGAGI. The CDR3 is 15 residues long. Unique molecular identifiers were used to barcode this TCRbeta library. One entry per CDR3 protein results from TCRdb running MiXCR on the PCR reads. Seen here are 250,000 to 350,000 distinct CDR3 sequences, more than 8% observed once, and the top ten hold 10%.

Sequencing used PBMCs from the stem cell graft donor, obtained from the stem cell graft. V and J are TRBV6-5 and TRBJ2-5; 9 bases are shared with TRBD2. This receptor was obtained from a human donor who donated a stem cell graft to a child with SCID. DNA for the CDR3: TGTGCCAGCAGTTACCAAGCGGGGGGCGTGGAGACCCAGTACTTC. Translation: CASSYQAGGVETQYF.